The 26 T cell receptor beta chains below were found in one sample sequenced in a study of T cells in narcolepsy. Produced via immunoSEQ multiplex PCR; TCRdb's table is partial and in-frame only. This sample carries over 15,000 clones, approximately 90% of them seen once, and the ten largest clones take approximately 0.66%. The specimen sequenced was memory (CD45RA-) CD4+ T cells from blood. These TCRs come from a human donor in good health.

The chain links TRBV7-6 to TRBJ1-5; D ambiguous. CDR1 is SGHVS and CDR2 is FNYEAQ in the germline V gene. This CDR3 spans 12 amino acids. V lost 4 bases and J lost 7, with 8 bases in between. The CDR3 DNA sequence: TGTGCCAGCAGCTCACCAGAGCAGCCCCAGCATTTT. Protein sequence: CASSSPEQPQHF.

The rearrangement uses TRBV19 and TRBJ2-2; tentatively, D is TRBD2 (5 bases). Germline V lookup: CDR1 LNHDA, CDR2 SQIVND (reference sequence). V was trimmed by 3 bases and J by 7 bases, leaving 12 bases between them. The length of the CDR3 is 14 residues. This chain's CDR3 is CASSIGSGGGELFF. CDR3 DNA sequence: TGTGCCAGTAGTATCGGTTCAGGAGGCGGGGAGCTGTTTTTT.

The genes are TRBV7-6 and TRBJ2-1; TRBD2 is a possible D gene (5 bases). Trimming pared 1 base from V and 3 bases from J, leaving 19 bases between. Germline V gene sequence: CDR1 SGHVS, CDR2 FNYEAQ. This CDR3 is built from 18 residues. The CDR3 reads CASSLDIRTLIDYNEQFF. CDR3 nucleotide sequence: TGTGCCAGCAGCTTAGATATTCGGACTTTGATCGACTACAATGAGCAGTTCTTC.

The DNA of the CDR3 is TGTGCCATCAGTGATCGCGCCGGGGAGCTGTTTTTT. Translation: CAISDRAGELFF. The chain is built from TRBV10-3 and TRBJ2-2; D not certain. V dropped 3 bases and J dropped 6 bases, with 5 bases sitting between them. The CDR3 is 12 amino acids. Germline V lookup: CDR1 ENHRY, CDR2 SYGVKD.

In regard to this clone: The limits of the CDR3 on the DNA are not certain, so only TCRdb's listed CDR3 is given. The J gene is TRBJ2-7, the V gene TRBV30; TRBD1, the table's D call, lacks a check against the DNA. The CDR3 length equals 15 residues, ends included. Germline assignment: CDR1 GTSNPN and CDR2 SVGIG (reference sequence). CDR3 in amino acids: CAWSGRAGGYYEQYF.

In this sample, this clone turned up a few times. Here the CDR3 DNA reads TGTGCCAGCAGGAGGACAGGGTGGGGTCAAGAGACCCAGTACTTC. Translating it yields CASRRTGWGQETQYF. The rearrangement links TRBV5-4 to TRBJ2-5; TRBD1 matches 8 bases. The CDR3 spans 15 residues. The trim removed 5 bases at V and 2 bases at J, leaving 8 bases unmatched. Germline V gene lookup returns CDR1 SGHNT and CDR2 YYREEE (reference sequence).

The rearrangement uses TRBV6-6 and TRBJ1-1; maybe TRBD1 (6 bases). The germline gives CDR1 MNHNY, CDR2 SVGAGI (reference sequence). Trimming pared 7 bases from V and 4 bases from J, leaving 13 bases between. The CDR3 contains 13 residues. CDR3 bases: TGTGCCAGCACCCCGGTAGGGGGCACTGAAGCTTTCTTT. Residues: CASTPVGGTEAFF.

This clone was observed a single time. The chain carries TRBV19 and TRBJ2-1; 7 bases agree with TRBD1. Germline V gene data show CDR1 as LNHDA and CDR2 as SQIVND (reference sequence). CDR3 length: 17 amino acids. The V gene end was trimmed by 5 bases and the J gene end by 6 bases; junction bases not matched to a gene: 16. CDR3 sequence reads: CASSLPLPGTASNEQFF. In DNA, the CDR3 is TGTGCCAGTAGTCTACCCCTCCCCGGGACAGCTTCCAATGAGCAGTTCTTC.

The genes are TRBV4-1 and TRBJ1-4; a weak D match, TRBD1 (5 bases). Trimming removed 5 bases from V and 0 bases from J, with 10 bases in between. CDR1 is MGHRA and CDR2 is YSYEKL in the germline V gene. This CDR3 is built from 15 residues. The CDR3 DNA follows: TGCGCCAGCAGCTCGCTAGGGGCAACTAATGAAAAACTGTTTTTT. Translated, it gives CASSSLGATNEKLFF.

Details on this clone: The sample contains more than one DNA sequence encoding this CDR3. The chain carries TRBV29-1 and TRBJ1-1, with a weak D call TRBD1 (5 bases). The CDR3 runs to 13 residues. Per germline, CDR1 SQVTM and CDR2 ANQGSEA. Trimming left V 4 bases short and J 4 bases short, with 13 bases between. The CDR3 protein is CSVAVGGGTEAFF. In DNA form, the CDR3 reads TGCAGCGTTGCGGTCGGGGGTGGCACTGAAGCTTTCTTT.

This clone has just a few counts. At one boundary the junction diverges from the germline segment, which might be a read error. The V call is TRBV10-3, the J call TRBJ1-1, with D perhaps matching TRBD1 (5 bases). Germline lookup yields CDR1 ENHRY and CDR2 SYGVKD. CDR3 length: 12 residues. The CDR3 reads CAVRAMNTEAFF. The CDR3 DNA reads TGTGCCGTCAGGGCTATGAACACTGAAGCTTTCTTT.

This chain links TRBV6-5 with TRBJ2-3, with D perhaps matching TRBD1 or TRBD2 (6 bases each). CDR1 and CDR2 (germline): MNHEY, SVGAGI. V lost 8 bases and J 7 bases, leaving 22 bases between the germline ends. The CDR3 spans 15 residues. Here the CDR3 reads CASEPGDRGGNTQYF. The CDR3 DNA reads TGTGCCAGCGAACCCGGAGATCGAGGGGGGAATACGCAGTATTTT.

The V call is TRBV6-6, the J call TRBJ1-1; no reliable D call. Germline-derived CDR1 and CDR2 are MNHNY and SVGAGI (reference sequence). Deletions cut 2 bases from V and 2 bases from J, with 9 bases between. The CDR3 length is 14 residues. CDR3 coding DNA: TGTGCCAGCAGTTACCGGGGTGGAAACACTGAAGCTTTCTTT. Translation gives CASSYRGGNTEAFF.

Details on this clone: A junction end diverges from the germline sequence, so it may reflect a read error. CDR3 DNA sequence: TGTGCTAGCAGCATAGGACGGAACACTGAAGCTTTCTTT. Amino acids: CASSIGRNTEAFF. The V gene is TRBV7-7, the J gene TRBJ1-1; no reliable D call. This CDR3 is built from 13 residues. CDR1 is SSHAT, CDR2 FNYEAQ, per germline (reference sequence).

The V gene is TRBV7-9, the J gene TRBJ2-7; 8 nucleotides match TRBD1. J lost 3 bases, V lost 2 bases, and 9 bases had no gene match. The CDR3 contains 16 residues. Germline CDR1 reads SEHNR; CDR2 reads FQNEAQ (reference sequence). DNA for the CDR3: TGTGCCAGCAGCTTAAGGGGTCCAGGGGGCTACTACGAGCAGTACTTC. Translating it yields CASSLRGPGGYYEQYF.

This clone was counted between two and nine times. The V gene is TRBV20-1, the J gene TRBJ1-1; 9 nucleotides agree with TRBD1. The V gene's germline CDR1 is DFQATT and CDR2 SNEGSKA (reference sequence). Trimming took 3 bases from V and 10 from J; bases not matched to a gene: 3. This CDR3 contains 11 residues. CDR3 sequence: CSARSGQGAFF. CDR3 nucleotides: TGCAGTGCTAGGTCGGGACAGGGAGCTTTCTTT.

This clone was found once. The chain links TRBV21-1 to TRBJ2-5; the DNA was not compared with TRBD1, the D call given in the table. TRBV21-1 is a known pseudogene. CDR3 length: 19 amino acids. This CDR3 is CASSKGRQTAGQIQETQYF. The CDR3 nucleotides are TGTGCCAGCAGCAAGGGCCGCCAAACCGCAGGACAGATCCAAGAGACCCAGTACTTC.

CDR3 loop: CATGTGELFF. The CDR3 region has the DNA TGTGCCACCGGAACCGGGGAGCTGTTTTTT. This chain uses TRBV28 with TRBJ2-2; D remains ambiguous. Germline CDR1 and CDR2: MDHEN and SYDVKM. CDR3 length equals 10 residues. The V and J ends lost 10 bases and 5 bases respectively, with 5 bases between them.

The V call is TRBV10-3, the J call TRBJ2-7; D is perhaps TRBD2 (6 bases). The germline V gene has CDR1 ENHRY and CDR2 SYGVKD. The length of the CDR3 is 17 residues. V was clipped by 4 bases and J by 0 bases, with 19 bases between them. In DNA form, the CDR3 reads TGTGCCATCAGTGGTGGGGGAGGCTCCGGCGGCTCCTACGAGCAGTACTTC. It codes for CAISGGGGSGGSYEQYF.

This clone was found a few times. The rearrangement links TRBV10-3 to TRBJ1-3; TRBD1 might be the D (6 bases). The V gene lost 11 bases and the J gene lost 1 base, with 18 bases spanning the gap. Per germline, CDR1 ENHRY and CDR2 SYGVKD. The CDR3 has 15 amino acids. This CDR3 reads CAGGGAVASGNTIYF. The DNA for the CDR3 is TGTGCCGGAGGGGGGGCGGTAGCTTCTGGAAACACCATATATTTT.

In DNA, the CDR3 is TGTGCCAGCAGCTTAGCGAGCACAAGTTCCACTGAAGCTTTCTTT. This translates into CASSLASTSSTEAFF. The V call is TRBV7-8, the J call TRBJ1-1; D uncertain. There are 15 residues in the CDR3. Trimming removed 0 bases from V and 4 bases from J, with 12 bases in between. In germline, CDR1 is SGHVS, CDR2 FQNEAQ.

This rearrangement joins TRBV6-1 to TRBJ1-1; D possibly corresponds to TRBD1 (5 bases). The germline gives CDR1 MNHNS, CDR2 SASEGT. CDR3 length: 13 amino acids. Trimming stripped 4 bases from V and 3 bases from J, with 9 bases between. The CDR3: CASSVRVHTEAFF. CDR3 in DNA: TGTGCCAGCAGTGTCAGGGTACACACTGAAGCTTTCTTT.

The V call is TRBV13, the J call TRBJ2-2; D gene unclear. Germline values: CDR1 PRHDT, CDR2 FYEKMQ (reference sequence). The V end lost 3 bases, the J end lost 8 bases, and 16 bases lay between the germline ends. This CDR3 is 15 amino acids long. CDR3 region: CASSFSSEPLGELFF. CDR3 nucleotides: TGTGCCAGCAGCTTTTCCTCGGAACCCTTGGGGGAGCTGTTTTTT.

The V and J genes are TRBV7-9 and TRBJ2-6; D might be TRBD1 (5 bases). This CDR3 comprises 17 residues. Germline CDR1 is SEHNR and CDR2 is FQNEAQ (reference sequence). The germline V and J ends were trimmed by 7 bases and 0 bases, with 16 bases remaining between them. CDR3 sequence: CASISDILSSGANVLTF. The CDR3 nucleotides are TGTGCCAGCATATCGGACATTCTGAGCTCTGGGGCCAACGTCCTGACTTTC.

V gene TRBV7-6 combines with J gene TRBJ2-5; no clear D. This CDR3 is 12 amino acids long. Trimming left V 5 bases short and J 0 bases short, with 4 bases between. CDR1 SGHVS and CDR2 FNYEAQ come from the germline V gene. CDR3 nucleotides: TGTGCCAGCAGCATCGACCAAGAGACCCAGTACTTC. This gives the protein CASSIDQETQYF.

The chain carries TRBV6-1 and TRBJ1-1; D perhaps matches TRBD1 (6 bases). Germline V CDR1 and CDR2: MNHNS, SASEGT. This CDR3 is built from 14 residues. V was pared by 2 bases and J by 0 bases, with 7 bases between. In DNA form, the CDR3 reads TGTGCCAGCAGTGAATGGACAGTGAACACTGAAGCTTTCTTT. Protein product: CASSEWTVNTEAFF.